Listed below are T cell receptor beta chains from one sample, sequenced in a study of graft-versus-host responses after intestinal transplantation. The data were produced by immunoSEQ multiplex PCR, yet TCRdb's version contains in-frame clones alone and is incomplete. Among tens of thousands of clones listed, roughly 95% were seen once. No antigen has been identified for these receptors. Here the sequenced sample was unstimulated CD8+ T cells sorted from spleen or lymph node cells, taken before transplant. The receptors come from a human donor who was the organ donor for an intestinal transplant. Each CDR3 is given with its conserved first and last residue. D genes are given only for firm matches. The size field is filled for only some rows; it gives once, few, many or a size class.

CDR3 DNA | CDR3 protein | V gene | CDR3 length | clone size | D gene | J gene
TGTGCCAGCAGCACCGGACTAGTTCCGGCCCAAGAGACCCAGTACTTC | CASSTGLVPAQETQYF | TRBV7-3 | 16 | - | TRBD2 | TRBJ2-5
TGTGCCAGCAGTGAGACTAGTCTCAATGAGCAGTTCTTC | CASSETSLNEQFF | TRBV2 | 13 | - | - | TRBJ2-1
TGTGCCAGCAGCTTAGTAGCGGGGGGGTTCGATGAGCAGTTCTTC | CASSLVAGGFDEQFF | TRBV11-2 | 15 | - | TRBD2 | TRBJ2-1
TGTGCCAGCAGTTACTACAACACCGGGGAGCTGTTTTTT | CASSYYNTGELFF | TRBV6-5 | 13 | - | - | TRBJ2-2
TGTGCCAGCAGCTCCGGCGGAAGGGCCCAGCCCCAGCATTTT | CASSSGGRAQPQHF | TRBV7-6 | 14 | - | - | TRBJ1-5
TGTGCCAGCAGCGCTAGCGGGGGGGCCCCGAACACCGGGGAGCTGTTTTTT | CASSASGGAPNTGELFF | TRBV7-6 | 17 | - | TRBD2 | TRBJ2-2
TGTGCCAGCAGCTTATGCACCTACAATGAGCAGTTCTTC | CASSLCTYNEQFF | TRBV7-9 | 13 | - | - | TRBJ2-1
TGCGCCAGCAGCCTGGATGGGGACCAGGGGAACACTGAAGCTTTCTTT | CASSLDGDQGNTEAFF | TRBV4-1 | 16 | - | - | TRBJ1-1
TGTGCCAGCAGTACCCAGGGCATCCAAGAGACCCAGTACTTC | CASSTQGIQETQYF | TRBV6-5 | 14 | - | - | TRBJ2-5
TGTGCCTGGATTACAGGGGGCAATCAGCCCCAGCATTTT | CAWITGGNQPQHF | TRBV30 | 13 | - | TRBD1 | TRBJ1-5
TGTGCCAGCAGCTTAGGGAGGGCTTCCCTAAGGGGGCAGTATTTT | CASSLGRASLRGQYF | TRBV7-9 | 15 | - | - | TRBJ2-3
TGCGCCAGCAGCTGGGACAGGGGCCCGGACGCTTTCTTT | CASSWDRGPDAFF | TRBV5-1 | 13 | - | TRBD1 | TRBJ1-1
TGCGCCAGCAGCTTACCGGGCGGTTCACCCCTCCACTTT | CASSLPGGSPLHF | TRBV5-1 | 13 | - | - | TRBJ1-6
TGTGCCAGCAGCTTAATAGGGTGGGCAGCTCACCCTGGGGCCAACGTCCTGACTTTC | CASSLIGWAAHPGANVLTF | TRBV7-3 | 19 | - | - | TRBJ2-6
TGTGCCAGCAGTATGCAGGGACCTAGCGGGTACTCCTACGAGCAGTACTTC | CASSMQGPSGYSYEQYF | TRBV27 | 17 | - | TRBD2 | TRBJ2-7
TGTGCCAGCAGCTTAGCCACCGGGACTACGATCTACAATGAGCAGTTCTTC | CASSLATGTTIYNEQFF | TRBV5-6 | 17 | - | TRBD2 | TRBJ2-1
TGTGCCAGCAGCTTTGTTGCGGGGGGCAATGAGCAGTTCTTC | CASSFVAGGNEQFF | TRBV5-4 | 14 | once | TRBD2 | TRBJ2-1
TGTGCCAGCAGCCCAGTAGCGGGCCAGTTTTGGGATGAGCAGTTCTTC | CASSPVAGQFWDEQFF | TRBV7-6 | 16 | - | TRBD2 | TRBJ2-1
TGCGCCAGCAGCCCACCGACAGGGGTGAACACTGAAGCTTTCTTT | CASSPPTGVNTEAFF | TRBV5-1 | 15 | - | TRBD1 | TRBJ1-1
TGCAGCGTTGGCCAAGGACTAGCGCATCATCCGAGCTCCTACAATGAGCAGTTCTTC | CSVGQGLAHHPSSYNEQFF | TRBV29-1 | 19 | once | TRBD2 | TRBJ2-1
TGTGCCACCAGCAGGCGGGGAGGTAATGAAAAACTGTTTTTT | CATSRRGGNEKLFF | TRBV15 | 14 | - | - | TRBJ1-4
TGTGCCAGCAGCTTAGGGGTTTGGCTACATCAAGAGACCCAGTACTTC | CASSLGVWLHQETQYF | TRBV7-2 | 16 | once | - | TRBJ2-5
TGTGCCAGCAGTGCAGGGGAGGACAATTCACCCCTCCACTTT | CASSAGEDNSPLHF | TRBV2 | 14 | - | - | TRBJ1-6
TGCGCCAGCAGCCAAGATTCCCACACCGGGGAGCTGTTTTTT | CASSQDSHTGELFF | TRBV4-1 | 14 | - | - | TRBJ2-2
TGTGCCAGCAGCTTCGGGCCCCGGGGACTACTGTACCAAGAGACCCAGTACTTC | CASSFGPRGLLYQETQYF | TRBV5-4 | 18 | - | TRBD2 | TRBJ2-5
TGCGCCAGCAGCCAAGTTGAGAGAAGTGAGCAGTTCTTC | CASSQVERSEQFF | TRBV4-3 | 13 | - | - | TRBJ2-1
TGTGCCAGTAGTCTTCAGGGGGCCGCCTACGAGCAGTACTTC | CASSLQGAAYEQYF | TRBV19 | 14 | - | TRBD1 | TRBJ2-7
TGTGCCAGCTTAGGACCAAGCGCCAACCCGACCTCTTCCTACGAGCAGTACTTC | CASLGPSANPTSSYEQYF | TRBV21-1 | 18 | - | - | TRBJ2-7
TGTGCCAGCAGCTTAAGACGTAAGGAAGATTCACCCCTCCACTTT | CASSLRRKEDSPLHF | TRBV7-6 | 15 | - | - | TRBJ1-6
TGTGCCAGCACCCCCTGGGGGTCTGGGGCCAACGTCCTGACTTTC | CASTPWGSGANVLTF | TRBV5-5 | 15 | - | - | TRBJ2-6
TGTGCCAGCAGCTTAGGGGGACCTGATACGCAGTATTTT | CASSLGGPDTQYF | TRBV7-3 | 13 | - | - | TRBJ2-3
TGCGCCAGCAGCCGAAGAGGACACCCACAGTATGAAAAACTGTTTTTT | CASSRRGHPQYEKLFF | TRBV4-1 | 16 | - | - | TRBJ1-4
TGTGCCAGCAGCTTGGCGGATACCCAGTACTTC | CASSLADTQYF | TRBV5-6 | 11 | - | - | TRBJ2-5
TGCGCCAGCAGCCAAGATCAAAAGGGTGAAGCTTTCTTT | CASSQDQKGEAFF | TRBV4-3 | 13 | - | - | TRBJ1-1
TGTGCCAGCAGAGGCATTTTAGGCCCGAATGAAAAACTGTTTTTT | CASRGILGPNEKLFF | TRBV7-9 | 15 | - | - | TRBJ1-4
TGTGCCAGTGGCGGGATGAGGGACAATCATCAGCCCCAGCATTTT | CASGGMRDNHQPQHF | TRBV2 | 15 | - | - | TRBJ1-5
TGTGCCAGCAGCTTAGGATCAGACTACAATGAGCAGTTCTTC | CASSLGSDYNEQFF | TRBV5-5 | 14 | - | - | TRBJ2-1
TGTGCCAGCAGCCCGGAGGGGGGGCCATACAATGAGCAGTTCTTC | CASSPEGGPYNEQFF | TRBV7-3 | 15 | - | - | TRBJ2-1
TGTGCCAGCAGCCAAGTTGAACAGGGGGGCACTGAAGCTTTCTTT | CASSQVEQGGTEAFF | TRBV4-2 | 15 | once | TRBD1 | TRBJ1-1
TGTGCCAGCAGTGCCGGGACAGGGGCCTACGAGCAGTACTTC | CASSAGTGAYEQYF | TRBV6-1 | 14 | - | TRBD1 | TRBJ2-7
TGTGCCAGCAGCTTAGGTGGGATCCTCTATGGCTACACCTTC | CASSLGGILYGYTF | TRBV7-9 | 14 | - | - | TRBJ1-2
TGTGCCATCAGTGAGTCGCAAGGGGACCCCTACGAGCAGTACTTC | CAISESQGDPYEQYF | TRBV10-3 | 15 | - | - | TRBJ2-7
TGTGCCAGCAGTTTGGGACAGGCGAACACTGAAGCTTTCTTT | CASSLGQANTEAFF | TRBV27 | 14 | few | TRBD1 | TRBJ1-1
TGTGCCAGCAGTTACGCAACTAATGAAAAACTGTTTTTT | CASSYATNEKLFF | TRBV27 | 13 | - | - | TRBJ1-4
TGTGCCAGCAGCCAGGGGGCAGATGGCTACACCTTC | CASSQGADGYTF | TRBV5-6 | 12 | - | TRBD1 | TRBJ1-2
TGTGCCAGCAGAGGACTAGCGGGCCACAATGAGCAGTTCTTC | CASRGLAGHNEQFF | TRBV6-1 | 14 | - | TRBD2 | TRBJ2-1
TGTGCCAGCAGCTTAGTTGGGGGGAACAATGAGCAGTTCTTC | CASSLVGGNNEQFF | TRBV7-9 | 14 | - | - | TRBJ2-1
TGCGCCAGCAGCCGGGGTAGCGGGTTTTACAATGAGCAGTTCTTC | CASSRGSGFYNEQFF | TRBV4-3 | 15 | few | TRBD2 | TRBJ2-1
TGTGCCAGCAGCCAAGGACTGGACCAAGAGACCCAGTACTTC | CASSQGLDQETQYF | TRBV5-4 | 14 | - | - | TRBJ2-5
TGCGCCAGCAGCCAAGCGGTGGGGGTCTACGAGCAGTACTTC | CASSQAVGVYEQYF | TRBV4-3 | 14 | - | - | TRBJ2-7
TGCGCCAGCAGCCCAGGACTACCGCCAAGTGAGCAGTTCTTC | CASSPGLPPSEQFF | TRBV4-3 | 14 | - | - | TRBJ2-1
TGTGCCAGCAGCTTGTGGGCAGGGAAGAATGAAAAACTGTTTTTT | CASSLWAGKNEKLFF | TRBV7-3 | 15 | - | - | TRBJ1-4
TGTGCCAGTAGTTGGGGACAGGGCAATGAGCAGTTCTTC | CASSWGQGNEQFF | TRBV19 | 13 | - | TRBD1 | TRBJ2-1